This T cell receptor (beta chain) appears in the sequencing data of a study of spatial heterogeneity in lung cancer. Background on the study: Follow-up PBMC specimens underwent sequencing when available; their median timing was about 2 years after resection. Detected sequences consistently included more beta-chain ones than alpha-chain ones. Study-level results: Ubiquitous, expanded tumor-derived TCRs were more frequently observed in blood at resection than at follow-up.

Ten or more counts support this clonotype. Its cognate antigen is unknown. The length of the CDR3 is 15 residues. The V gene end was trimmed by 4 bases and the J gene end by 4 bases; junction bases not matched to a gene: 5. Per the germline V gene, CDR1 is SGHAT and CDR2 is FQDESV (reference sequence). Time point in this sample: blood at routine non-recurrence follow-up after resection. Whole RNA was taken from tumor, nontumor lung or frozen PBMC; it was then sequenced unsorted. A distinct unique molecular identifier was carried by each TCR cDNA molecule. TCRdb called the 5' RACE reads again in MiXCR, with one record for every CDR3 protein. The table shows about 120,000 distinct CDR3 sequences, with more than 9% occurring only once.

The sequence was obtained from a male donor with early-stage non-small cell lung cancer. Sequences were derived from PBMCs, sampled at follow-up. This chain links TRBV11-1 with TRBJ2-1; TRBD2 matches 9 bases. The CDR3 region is CASSSSGGLYNEQFF. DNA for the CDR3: TGTGCCAGCAGCTCAAGCGGGGGGCTTTACAATGAGCAGTTCTTC.